This T cell receptor (beta chain) stems from a study of T cell repertoires in cytomegalovirus infection. This clonotype was seen a handful of times. This CDR3 has 15 amino acids. Trimming stripped 3 bases from V and 4 bases from J, with 15 bases between. One entry per CDR3 protein, called by TCRdb with MiXCR from the reads. The table has under 850,000 distinct CDR3 sequences, roughly 35% seen once. This sequence joins TRBV12-3 or TRBV12-4 and TRBJ1-2, with a possible D match to TRBD1 (5 bases). The origin of this receptor is a human donor in good health (CMV status not recorded). Some clones in this sample may be carry-over from other donors' samples. The sequenced sample consisted of PBMCs. The chain's CDR3 is CASSFRGWGVYGYTF. CDR3 coding DNA: TGTGCCAGCAGTTTCCGGGGATGGGGGGTCTATGGCTACACCTTC.